This TCR beta chain was obtained from a study of cytotoxic CD8 clonotypes in ibrutinib-treated CLL. In the study overall: Outcomes included around 24 partial and 2 complete responses; after median around 5.5 years, around 15 stayed remitted and some twelve progressed. Collecting the response samples happened after a median around twelve months of treatment, with a range of 6 to 36. Samples averaged around 280,000 productive templates and 94,082 productive rearrangements. General study findings and limits: Shared public clonotypes were rare, and on treatment they either got smaller or stayed the same.

V lost 4 bases and J lost 7; bases outside the gene matches: 6. The V gene's germline CDR1 is SGHNT and CDR2 YYREEE (reference sequence). The CDR3 length is 14 residues. In this sample, this clone turned up a few times. Its antigen is unknown. Data came from immunoSEQ multiplex PCR; TCRdb stores just in-frame clones and leaves some out. This sample has some 61,000 clones, with about 63% found just once. The sample here was PBMCs, taken after 12 months of ibrutinib treatment. The chain employs TRBV5-4 and TRBJ1-5; 9 nucleotides match TRBD1. This receptor was taken from a human donor with chronic lymphocytic leukemia. The CDR3 loop reads CASSIRDRDQPQHF. The CDR3 DNA sequence: TGTGCCAGCAGCATCCGGGACAGGGACCAGCCCCAGCATTTT.